A selection of T cell receptor beta chains follows, all from one sample in a study of T cells in localized non-small cell lung cancer. The protocol was immunoSEQ multiplex PCR, while the TCRdb copy is restricted to in-frame clones and leaves out a portion. Here the sample spans tens of thousands of clones, 88% being singletons. This sample comprised peripheral blood, obtained before any cancer treatment. The receptors were gathered from a female donor at least 60 years old with stage I squamous cell lung carcinoma. The CDR3 runs from the conserved cysteine through the conserved F or W. A D gene is named only where the DNA matches it firmly. Size is omitted from some rows. Given values are once, few, many or a class for expanded clones.

>TRBJ2-7|-|-|13|TRBV7-9
TGTGCCAGCAGCGGGGGACGATGGTACGAGCAGTACTTC
CASSGGRWYEQYF
>TRBJ2-6|-|-|16|TRBV19
TGTGCCAGTAGTGGACCAACAGGGAGAGGGGCCAACGTCCTGACTTTC
CASSGPTGRGANVLTF
>TRBJ2-5|TRBD2|-|15|TRBV11-2
TGTGCCAGCAGCTCCGGGACTAGCGGTGAAGAGACCCAGTACTTC
CASSSGTSGEETQYF
>TRBJ2-3|-|-|13|TRBV5-6
TGTGCCAGCAGCTTGGCGAGGGACGATACGCAGTATTTT
CASSLARDDTQYF
>TRBJ2-7|-|-|15|TRBV7-9
TGTGCCAGCAGCTCCCGACAGACGGGCTCCTACGAGCAGTACTTC
CASSSRQTGSYEQYF
>TRBJ2-2|-|-|14|TRBV28
TGTGCCAGCAGTTTGCGGTGGGAGCCCGGGGAGCTGTTTTTT
CASSLRWEPGELFF
>TRBJ1-2|TRBD1|-|19|TRBV5-1
TGCGCCAGCAGCTTGGGGACAGGGGGATTAAGTATCGGCGGCTATGGCTACACCTTC
CASSLGTGGLSIGGYGYTF
>TRBJ2-7|TRBD2|-|17|TRBV19
TGTGCCAGTAGCTCCCACTCCGGGGCTAGCGGGAGTTCCGAGCAGTACTTC
CASSSHSGASGSSEQYF
>TRBJ2-7|-|-|15|TRBV9
TGTGCCAGCAGCGTTACAGGGAAGATGGGATACGAGCAGTACTTC
CASSVTGKMGYEQYF
>TRBJ1-3|TRBD1|-|15|TRBV6-5
TGTGCCAGCAGTTACTCGGACAGGACTGGAAACACCATATATTTT
CASSYSDRTGNTIYF
>TRBJ2-1|-|-|12|TRBV4-3
TGCGCCAGCAGCCTAGTCCGGGGTGAGCAGTTCTTC
CASSLVRGEQFF
>TRBJ2-7|-|once|15|TRBV21-1
TGTGCCAGCAGCAAATCGGGGACAGGGGGCTGCGAGCAGTACTTC
CASSKSGTGGCEQYF
>TRBJ2-5|TRBD1|-|13|TRBV2
TGTGCCACCCAACAGGGGTGGGGAGAGACCCAGTACTTC
CATQQGWGETQYF
>TRBJ1-4|-|-|17|TRBV5-5
TGTGCCAGCAGCTTGGTTACAGGGAGGACGGCTAATGAAAAACTGTTTTTT
CASSLVTGRTANEKLFF
>TRBJ1-4|-|-|14|TRBV19
TGTGCCTCCGGGGTAGCCCTGGTCGGCGAAAAACTGTTTTTT
CASGVALVGEKLFF
>TRBJ1-4|TRBD1|-|14|TRBV19
TGTGCCAGTAGTACTCGACAGGGGAATGAAAAACTGTTTTTT
CASSTRQGNEKLFF
>TRBJ2-2|-|-|14|TRBV2
TGTGCCAGCAACTCACAGGGTAACACCGGGGAGCTGTTTTTT
CASNSQGNTGELFF
>TRBJ1-2|-|few|13|TRBV5-6
TGTGCCAGCAGCTTAAACGGCCGCTGGGGCTACACCTTC
CASSLNGRWGYTF
>TRBJ2-7|TRBD1|-|14|TRBV7-9
TGTGCCAGCAGCCCGGACAGGGGGGCCTACGAGCAGTACTTC
CASSPDRGAYEQYF
>TRBJ2-1|TRBD2|few|17|TRBV15
TGTGCCACCAGCAGAGATCAACTAGCGGGAGTAGGGAATGAGCAGTTCTTC
CATSRDQLAGVGNEQFF
>TRBJ1-1|-|-|16|TRBV7-6
TGTGCCAGCAGCTTAAGGGGTACGGGTATAGGCACTGAAGCTTTCTTT
CASSLRGTGIGTEAFF
>TRBJ2-2|-|-|13|TRBV2
TGTGCCAGTCGCGGAGGGCGCACCGGGGAGCTGTTTTTT
CASRGGRTGELFF
>TRBJ2-5|-|-|15|TRBV6-5
TGTGCCAGCAGTTACTCGTTGGCAGGAAAAGAGACCCAGTACTTC
CASSYSLAGKETQYF
>TRBJ2-5|-|-|13|TRBV11-2
TGTGCCAGCAGCTTAGCCTCCGGAGAGACCCAGTACTTC
CASSLASGETQYF
>TRBJ2-2|-|-|16|TRBV18
TGTGCCAGCTCACCGGGGCAACGCGCGAACACCGGGGAGCTGTTTTTT
CASSPGQRANTGELFF
>TRBJ1-2|-|once|16|TRBV6-1
TGTGCCAGCAGTGCTAGTTATCCAGTCAGGGCCTATGGCTACACCTTC
CASSASYPVRAYGYTF
>TRBJ1-1|TRBD1|-|15|TRBV5-1
TGCGCCAGCAGCTTGCAGGGGGGTCATGAGAGTGAAGCTTTCTTT
CASSLQGGHESEAFF
>TRBJ2-1|TRBD2|-|15|TRBV7-2
TGTGCCAGCAGGGCTAGCGGAAGCTCCTACAATGAGCAGTTCTTC
CASRASGSSYNEQFF
>TRBJ1-5|-|-|15|TRBV28
TGTGCCAGCAGGGCCTGGGGGGGGATTAGACAGCCCCAGCATTTT
CASRAWGGIRQPQHF
>TRBJ2-1|TRBD2|few|16|TRBV9
TGTGCCAGCAGCCGGCGGACTAGCGAATATTACAATGAGCAGTTCTTC
CASSRRTSEYYNEQFF
>TRBJ2-7|-|-|16|TRBV21-1
TGTGCCAGCAGCAAAGTGGGCGAGAATAGCAATTACGAGCAGTACTTC
CASSKVGENSNYEQYF
>TRBJ2-3|TRBD2|-|15|TRBV30
TGTGCCTGGAGTGTAGCGGGGAGGGCAGGAGATACGCAGTATTTT
CAWSVAGRAGDTQYF
>TRBJ2-1|-|-|15|TRBV10-1
TGCGCCAGCAGTGACCTTAAGGGACCGGGGGGCGAGCAGTTCTTC
CASSDLKGPGGEQFF
>TRBJ1-1|-|-|13|TRBV10-3
TGTGCCATCAGTGAGTCACCGAGGGCTGAAGCTTTCTTT
CAISESPRAEAFF
>TRBJ2-5|-|few|13|TRBV7-9
TGTGCCAGCACCACAGGATACCAAGAGACCCAGTACTTC
CASTTGYQETQYF
>TRBJ2-7|TRBD2|once|15|TRBV7-2
TGTGCCAGCAGCTTAGCGGGGGGGGACCGCTACGAGCAGTACTTC
CASSLAGGDRYEQYF
>TRBJ2-1|TRBD2|-|16|TRBV7-9
TGTGCCAGCAGCTCCTACGGACTAGGCCTCAGGGATGAGCAGTTCTTC
CASSSYGLGLRDEQFF
>TRBJ2-6|TRBD1|-|18|TRBV4-1
TGCGCCAGCAGCCACCCGACCGGACAGGGGGTAAGGTCCAACGTCCTGACTTTC
CASSHPTGQGVRSNVLTF
>TRBJ2-7|TRBD1|few|12|TRBV30
TGTGCCGCAGGACAGGGATACTACGAGCAGTACTTC
CAAGQGYYEQYF
>TRBJ1-4|TRBD1|-|16|TRBV18
TGTGCCAGCTCACTTCGACAGGGCCAGGGGAATGAAAAACTGTTTTTT
CASSLRQGQGNEKLFF
>TRBJ2-2|-|-|12|TRBV15
TGTGCCACCGGGGGTCGGGCCGGGGAGCTGTTTTTT
CATGGRAGELFF
>TRBJ1-5|-|-|16|TRBV7-9
TGTGCCAGCAGCCCCGACGGGGGAGTCGGCAATCAGCCCCAGCATTTT
CASSPDGGVGNQPQHF
>TRBJ2-2|-|-|14|TRBV5-5
TGTGCCAGCAGCCCGGGACTGCACACCGGGGAGCTGTTTTTT
CASSPGLHTGELFF
>TRBJ2-1|-|-|17|TRBV4-3
TGCGCCAGCAGCCAAGATGGGGAGACAAACTCCTACAATGAGCAGTTCTTC
CASSQDGETNSYNEQFF